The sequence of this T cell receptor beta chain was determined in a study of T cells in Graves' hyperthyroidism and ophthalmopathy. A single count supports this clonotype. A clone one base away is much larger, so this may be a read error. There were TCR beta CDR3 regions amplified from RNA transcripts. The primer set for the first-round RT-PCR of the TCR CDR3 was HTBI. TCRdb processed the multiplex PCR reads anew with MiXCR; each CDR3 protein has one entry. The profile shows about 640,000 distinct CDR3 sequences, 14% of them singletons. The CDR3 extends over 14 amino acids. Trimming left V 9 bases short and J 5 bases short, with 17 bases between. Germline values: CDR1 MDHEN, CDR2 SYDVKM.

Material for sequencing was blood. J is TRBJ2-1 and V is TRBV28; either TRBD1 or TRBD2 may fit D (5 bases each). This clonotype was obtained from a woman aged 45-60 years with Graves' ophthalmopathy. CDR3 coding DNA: TGTGCCAGTAAGACCGGGGCCCACGACAATGAGCAGTTCTTC. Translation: CASKTGAHDNEQFF.